One sample yielded the 19 T cell receptor beta chains listed below, sequenced in a study of shared T cell receptors in the human thymus. The repertoire was sequenced with immunoSEQ multiplex PCR; TCRdb's copy has only in-frame clones and lacks some. In the table there are approximately 730,000 clones, 80% to 90% of which are singletons. In addition, the sample was reused for a study of human thymus T cells.

The sequenced sample was thymocytes. These receptors all stem from a girl less than two years old with a congenital heart defect.

V gene TRBV18 combines with J gene TRBJ2-2; 7 nucleotides match TRBD1. V dropped 2 bases and J dropped 5; count of bases not matched to a gene: 8. Per the germline V gene, CDR1 is KGHSH and CDR2 is LQKENI. This CDR3 region has 16 residues. CDR3 sequence reads: CASSPGDRRWTGELFF. The CDR3 DNA sequence: TGTGCCAGCTCACCAGGGGACAGAAGGTGGACCGGGGAGCTGTTTTTT.

The V and J genes are TRBV12-5 and TRBJ1-3; 7 bases line up with TRBD1. This CDR3 has 15 residues. Unmatched junction bases numbered 5, after V lost 6 bases and J lost 0 bases. Germline V gives CDR1 LGHNT, CDR2 FRNRAP. The CDR3 loop reads CASGPDRASGNTIYF. The CDR3 DNA follows: TGTGCTAGTGGGCCTGACAGGGCCTCTGGAAACACCATATATTTT.

This rearrangement joins TRBV12-5 to TRBJ1-5; TRBD1 aligns across 7 bases. The germline CDR1 and CDR2 sequences are LGHNT and FRNRAP. The CDR3 has 11 amino acids. J gave up 7 bases and V 10 bases, and 4 bases lay outside the gene matches. The CDR3, as DNA: TGTGCTACCCCCAGGGGGCAGCCCCAGCATTTT. It translates to CATPRGQPQHF.

This sequence joins TRBV5-8 and TRBJ1-4; the D is unclear. Germline values: CDR1 SGHTS, CDR2 YDEGEE. The CDR3 is 13 residues long. V gave up 3 bases and J gave up 8 bases, with 11 bases separating them. Here the CDR3 reads CASSWALREKLFF. In DNA, the CDR3 is TGTGCCAGCAGCTGGGCTCTTCGGGAAAAACTGTTTTTT.

The chain is built from TRBV2 and TRBJ1-1; 10 bases are a match to TRBD1. Germline-derived CDR1 and CDR2 are SNHLY and FYNNEI. Germline trimming cut 4 bases from V and 0 bases from J; bases unmatched to any gene: 11. This CDR3 region has 18 residues. The CDR3 sequence: CASSGSAPGQGMNTEAFF. The CDR3 DNA reads as TGTGCCAGCAGTGGCTCAGCACCGGGACAGGGGATGAACACTGAAGCTTTCTTT.

The chain uses TRBV6-1 and TRBJ1-2; 8 bases are a match to TRBD1. Germline V gives CDR1 MNHNS, CDR2 SASEGT. CDR3 length equals 13 residues. J lost 3 bases, V lost 6 bases, and 3 bases had no gene match. DNA for the CDR3: TGTGCCAGCAGACCGACAGGGGACTATGGCTACACCTTC. The encoded protein is CASRPTGDYGYTF.

V and J are TRBV7-3 and TRBJ2-1, with 7 bases lining up with TRBD1. The V segment lost 4 bases and the J segment 0 bases; nucleotides outside the gene matches: 9. CDR3 length: 17 residues. In germline, CDR1 is SGHTA, CDR2 FQGTGA. CDR3 sequence (DNA): TGTGCCAGCAGCTCATCCGTTGACAGGGTCTCCTACAATGAGCAGTTCTTC. It translates to CASSSSVDRVSYNEQFF.

The table lists this clone with a count of one. The genes are TRBV9 and TRBJ1-1; D is uncertain. This CDR3 has 13 residues. From germline, CDR1 is SGDLS and CDR2 YYNGEE. Trimming cost V 0 bases and J 12 bases, with 15 bases left between them. The CDR3 DNA is TGTGCCAGCAGCGTAGGGCCCCAGACGGAGACTTTCTTT. This sequence encodes CASSVGPQTETFF. The whole variable domain, remainder taken from reference TRBV9 and TRBJ1-1, is DSGVTQTPKHLITATGQRVTLRCSPRSGDLSVYWYQQSLDQGLQFLIQYYNGEERAKGNILERFSAQQFPDLHSELNLSSLELGDSALYFCASSVGPQTETFFGQGTRLTVV.

This sequence joins TRBV4-3 and TRBJ2-6; a weak D match, TRBD1 (6 bases). Trimming took off 0 bases at V and 0 bases at J, with 12 bases between the two ends. This CDR3 has 18 residues. Per germline, CDR1 LGHNA and CDR2 YSLEER. The CDR3 loop is CASSQDGGHVSGANVLTF. The CDR3 nucleotides are TGCGCCAGCAGCCAAGATGGGGGACACGTCTCTGGGGCCAACGTCCTGACTTTC.

The chain couples TRBV5-6 to TRBJ2-7, with 8 bases lining up with TRBD1. V was clipped by 1 base and J by 2 bases; unmatched bases: 11. From germline, CDR1 is SGHDT and CDR2 YYEEEE. This CDR3 comprises 17 residues. This CDR3 is CASSLCGRTGITYEQYF. CDR3 DNA: TGTGCCAGCAGCTTGTGTGGCCGGACAGGGATCACCTACGAGCAGTACTTC.

The chain uses TRBV19 and TRBJ1-2, with 7 bases lining up with TRBD1. CDR3 length: 15 amino acids. J gave up 3 bases and V 2 bases, and 6 bases lay outside the gene matches. CDR1 is LNHDA, CDR2 SQIVND, per germline (reference sequence). The CDR3 sequence is CASSIYLQGDYGYTF. CDR3 in DNA: TGTGCCAGTAGTATATACCTTCAGGGGGACTATGGCTACACCTTC.

This rearrangement joins TRBV7-9 to TRBJ1-6; 8 bases agree with TRBD1. Per the germline V gene, CDR1 is SEHNR and CDR2 is FQNEAQ (reference sequence). V trimming: 5 bases; J trimming: 7 bases; junction bases outside the gene matches: 7. The CDR3 totals 15 residues. CDR3 nucleotides: TGTGCCAGCAGCAACGGACAGGGAACAAATTCACCCCTCCACTTT. It yields the protein CASSNGQGTNSPLHF. Variable domain in full (rest from reference TRBV7-9 and TRBJ1-6): DTGVSQNPRHKITKRGQNVTFRCDPISEHNRLYWYRQTLGQGPEFLTYFQNEAQLEKSRLLSDRFSAERPKGSFSTLEIQRTEQGDSAMYLCASSNGQGTNSPLHFGNGTRLTVT.

V usage is TRBV5-8 and J usage is TRBJ1-1; D may be TRBD1 (5 bases). Germline V gene lookup returns CDR1 SGHTS and CDR2 YDEGEE. The CDR3 runs 14 residues. The V end was cut by 0 bases, the J end by 5 bases, with 11 bases between. The CDR3 DNA reads as TGTGCCAGCAGCTTGGAGGGGTTGCGGACTGAAGCTTTCTTT. Translating gives CASSLEGLRTEAFF.

J is TRBJ1-4 and V is TRBV27, with TRBD1 matching over 8 bases. After removal of 6 bases from V and 8 bases from J, the junction contained 11 bases not matched to a gene. The CDR3 runs to 15 residues. Germline CDR1 MNHEY, CDR2 SMNVEV (reference sequence). This CDR3 reads CASSRRTGIWEKLFF. The CDR3 DNA follows: TGTGCCAGCAGCCGACGGACAGGGATTTGGGAAAAACTGTTTTTT.

V is TRBV7-2 and J is TRBJ1-5; 12 positions match TRBD1. The length of the CDR3 is 16 residues. Unmatched junction bases numbered 5, after V lost 1 base and J lost 7 bases. Per germline, CDR1 SGHTA and CDR2 FQGNSA. CDR3: CASSLEGQGAGQPQHF. CDR3 DNA sequence: TGTGCCAGCAGCTTAGAGGGACAGGGGGCCGGACAGCCCCAGCATTTT.

This chain joins TRBV2 and TRBJ1-4, with 7 positions matching TRBD1. The germline gives CDR1 SNHLY, CDR2 FYNNEI. V was clipped by 4 bases and J by 7 bases; unmatched bases: 6. The length of the CDR3 is 14 residues. CDR3 sequence reads: CASSADRSFEKLFF. The CDR3 nucleotides are TGTGCCAGCAGTGCGGACAGGTCTTTTGAAAAACTGTTTTTT. The entire variable domain, with the rest obtained from reference TRBV2 and TRBJ1-4, is as follows: EPEVTQTPSHQVTQMGQEVILRCVPISNHLYFYWYRQILGQKVEFLVSFYNNEISEKSEIFDDQFSVERPDGSNFTLKIRSTKLEDSAMYFCASSADRSFEKLFFGSGTQLSVL.

The V gene is TRBV7-2, the J gene TRBJ1-2; the D gene is possibly TRBD1 (5 bases). The CDR3 runs to 13 residues. The ends were cut back, 2 bases at V and 6 bases at J, with 10 bases in the middle. The germline gives CDR1 SGHTA, CDR2 FQGNSA. The CDR3 sequence: CASSLSWGDGYTF. CDR3 DNA: TGTGCCAGCAGCTTAAGTTGGGGGGATGGCTACACCTTC.

The chain joins TRBV4-1 to TRBJ1-1, with D hard to call. The germline V and J ends were trimmed by 3 bases and 0 bases, with 17 bases remaining between them. Germline V gene lookup returns CDR1 MGHRA and CDR2 YSYEKL. The CDR3 runs to 17 residues. The CDR3 DNA follows: TGCGCCAGCAGCCAGACGCTTCGGACTGTCATGAACACTGAAGCTTTCTTT. Translated, it gives CASSQTLRTVMNTEAFF.

This clone was counted only a few times. The gene calls are TRBV28 and TRBJ1-1; TRBD1 agrees at 7 bases. This CDR3 is built from 17 residues. Per germline, CDR1 MDHEN and CDR2 SYDVKM. V lost 0 bases to trimming and J lost 2 bases; unmatched junction nucleotides: 9. The CDR3 DNA reads as TGTGCCAGCAGTTTATGGTCCGCCCACAGGGGCAACACTGAAGCTTTCTTT. Amino acid sequence: CASSLWSAHRGNTEAFF.